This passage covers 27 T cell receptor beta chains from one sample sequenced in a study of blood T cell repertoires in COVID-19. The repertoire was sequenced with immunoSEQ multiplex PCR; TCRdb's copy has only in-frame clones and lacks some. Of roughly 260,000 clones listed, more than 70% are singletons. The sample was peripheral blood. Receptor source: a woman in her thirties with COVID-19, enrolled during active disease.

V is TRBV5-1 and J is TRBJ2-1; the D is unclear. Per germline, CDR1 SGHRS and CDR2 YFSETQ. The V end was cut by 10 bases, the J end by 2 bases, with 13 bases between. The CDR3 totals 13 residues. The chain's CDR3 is CASQMSPYNEQFF. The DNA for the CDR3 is TGCGCCTCCCAAATGAGCCCCTACAATGAGCAGTTCTTC.

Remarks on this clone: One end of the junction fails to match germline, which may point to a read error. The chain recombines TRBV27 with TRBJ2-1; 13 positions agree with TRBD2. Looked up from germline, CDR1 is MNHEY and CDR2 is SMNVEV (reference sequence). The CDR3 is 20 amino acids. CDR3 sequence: CVSSSSRQSSTSGRNWEQFF. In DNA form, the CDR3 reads TGTGTCAGCAGTTCCTCTCGACAGTCGTCGACTAGCGGGAGGAATTGGGAGCAGTTCTTC.

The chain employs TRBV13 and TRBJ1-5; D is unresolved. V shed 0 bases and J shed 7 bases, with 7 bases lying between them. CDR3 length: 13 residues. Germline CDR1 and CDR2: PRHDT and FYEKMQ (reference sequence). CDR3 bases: TGTGCCAGCAGCTTAGGCGGGGTCCAGCCCCAGCATTTT. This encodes CASSLGGVQPQHF.

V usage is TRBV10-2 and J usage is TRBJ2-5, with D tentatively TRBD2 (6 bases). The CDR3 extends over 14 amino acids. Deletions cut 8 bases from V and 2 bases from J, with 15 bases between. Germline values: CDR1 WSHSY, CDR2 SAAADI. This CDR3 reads CASSSRDDQETQYF. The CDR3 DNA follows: TGCGCCAGCTCATCGCGGGACGATCAAGAGACCCAGTACTTC.

In DNA form, the CDR3 reads TGTGCCAGTGAGCGGCTAGCGGGATACACCGGGGAGCTGTTTTTT. Translating it yields CASERLAGYTGELFF. V is TRBV19 and J is TRBJ2-2; 9 bases agree with TRBD2. CDR1 and CDR2 (germline): LNHDA, SQIVND (reference sequence). CDR3 length equals 15 residues. J was trimmed by 3 bases and V by 8 bases; bases with no gene match: 7.

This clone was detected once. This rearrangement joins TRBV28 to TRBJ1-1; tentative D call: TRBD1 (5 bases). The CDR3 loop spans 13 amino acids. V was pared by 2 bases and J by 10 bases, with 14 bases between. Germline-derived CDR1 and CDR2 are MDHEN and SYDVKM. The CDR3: CASSLILRGVAFF. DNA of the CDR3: TGTGCCAGCAGTTTAATCCTCCGGGGGGTAGCTTTCTTT.

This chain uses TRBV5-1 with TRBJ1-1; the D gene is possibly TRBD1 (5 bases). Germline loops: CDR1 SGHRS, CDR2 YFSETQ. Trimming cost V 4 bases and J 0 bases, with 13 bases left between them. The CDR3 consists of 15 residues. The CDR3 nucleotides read TGCGCCAGCAGCGAGGCGGGGACTTTGAACACTGAAGCTTTCTTT. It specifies CASSEAGTLNTEAFF.

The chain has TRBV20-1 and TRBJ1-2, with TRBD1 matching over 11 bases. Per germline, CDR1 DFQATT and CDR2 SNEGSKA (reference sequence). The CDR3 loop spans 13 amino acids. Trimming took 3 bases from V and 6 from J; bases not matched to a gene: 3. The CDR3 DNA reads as TGCAGTGCTAGTCAGGACAGGGGGCATGGCTACACCTTC. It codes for CSASQDRGHGYTF.

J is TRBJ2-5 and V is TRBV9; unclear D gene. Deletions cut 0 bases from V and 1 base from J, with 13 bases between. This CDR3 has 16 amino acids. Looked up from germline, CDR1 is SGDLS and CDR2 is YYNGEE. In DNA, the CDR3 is TGTGCCAGCAGCGTAGATGGAGACGGATCCCAAGAGACCCAGTACTTC. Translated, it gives CASSVDGDGSQETQYF.

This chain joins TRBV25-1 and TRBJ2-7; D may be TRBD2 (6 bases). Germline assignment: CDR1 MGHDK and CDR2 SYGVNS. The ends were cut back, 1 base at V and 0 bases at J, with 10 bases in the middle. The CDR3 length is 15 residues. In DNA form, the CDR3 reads TGTGCCAGCAGTGAATGGGGGAGGAGCTCCTACGAGCAGTACTTC. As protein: CASSEWGRSSYEQYF.

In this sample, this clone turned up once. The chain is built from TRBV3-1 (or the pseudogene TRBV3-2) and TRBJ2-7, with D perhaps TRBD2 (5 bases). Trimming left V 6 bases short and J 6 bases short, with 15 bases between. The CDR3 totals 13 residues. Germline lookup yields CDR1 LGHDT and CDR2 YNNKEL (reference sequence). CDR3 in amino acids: CASRAEASREQYF. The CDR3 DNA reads TGTGCCAGCAGAGCGGAGGCCTCTCGCGAGCAGTACTTC.

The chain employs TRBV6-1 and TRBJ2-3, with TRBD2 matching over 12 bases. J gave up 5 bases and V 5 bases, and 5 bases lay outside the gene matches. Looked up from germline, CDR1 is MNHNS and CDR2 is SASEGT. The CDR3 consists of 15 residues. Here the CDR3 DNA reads TGTGCCAGCAGTTTCGGGACTAGCGGGCGAGATACGCAGTATTTT. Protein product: CASSFGTSGRDTQYF.

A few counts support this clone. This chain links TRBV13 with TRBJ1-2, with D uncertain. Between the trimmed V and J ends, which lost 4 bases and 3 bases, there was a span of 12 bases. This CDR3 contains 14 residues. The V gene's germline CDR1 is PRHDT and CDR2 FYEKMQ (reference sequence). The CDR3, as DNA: TGTGCCAGCAGCTCCGACGACATCCACTATGGCTACACCTTC. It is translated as CASSSDDIHYGYTF.

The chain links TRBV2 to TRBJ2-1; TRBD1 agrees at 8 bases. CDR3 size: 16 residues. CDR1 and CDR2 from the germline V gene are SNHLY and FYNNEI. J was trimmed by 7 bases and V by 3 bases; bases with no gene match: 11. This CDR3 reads CASSDPGTGMRNEQFF. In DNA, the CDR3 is TGTGCCAGCAGTGACCCCGGGACAGGTATGAGGAATGAGCAGTTCTTC.

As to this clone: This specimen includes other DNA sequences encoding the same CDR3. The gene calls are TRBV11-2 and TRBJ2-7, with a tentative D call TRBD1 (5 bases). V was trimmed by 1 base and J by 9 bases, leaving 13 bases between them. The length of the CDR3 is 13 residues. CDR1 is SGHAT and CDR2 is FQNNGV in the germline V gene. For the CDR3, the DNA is TGTGCCAGCAGCTTAGGGTTGGCAGGGTGGCAGTACTTC. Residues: CASSLGLAGWQYF.

CDR3 bases: TGTGCCATCAAGTATGAGCGGCTCACAGATACGCAGTATTTT. This encodes CAIKYERLTDTQYF. The genes are TRBV10-3 and TRBJ2-3, with D possibly matching TRBD2 (5 bases). Trimming took off 7 bases at V and 2 bases at J, with 13 bases between the two ends. This CDR3 has 14 amino acids. Germline V gene lookup returns CDR1 ENHRY and CDR2 SYGVKD.

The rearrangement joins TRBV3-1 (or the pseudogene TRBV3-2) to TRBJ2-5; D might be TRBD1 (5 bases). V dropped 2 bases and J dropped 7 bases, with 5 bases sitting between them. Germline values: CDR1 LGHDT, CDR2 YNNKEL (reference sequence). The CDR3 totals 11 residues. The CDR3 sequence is CASSQRGTQYF. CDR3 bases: TGTGCCAGCAGCCAAAGGGGGACCCAGTACTTC.

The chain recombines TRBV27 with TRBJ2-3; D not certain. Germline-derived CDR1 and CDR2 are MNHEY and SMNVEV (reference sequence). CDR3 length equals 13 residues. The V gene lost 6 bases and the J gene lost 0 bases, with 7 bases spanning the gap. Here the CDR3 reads CASRASSTDTQYF. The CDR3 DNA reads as TGTGCCAGCAGAGCCTCTAGCACAGATACGCAGTATTTT.

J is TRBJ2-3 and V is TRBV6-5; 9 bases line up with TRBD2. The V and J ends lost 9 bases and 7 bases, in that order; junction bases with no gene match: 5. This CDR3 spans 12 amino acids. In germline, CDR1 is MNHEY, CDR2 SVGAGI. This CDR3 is CASGREGYTQYF. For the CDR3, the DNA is TGTGCCAGTGGGCGGGAGGGGTATACGCAGTATTTT.

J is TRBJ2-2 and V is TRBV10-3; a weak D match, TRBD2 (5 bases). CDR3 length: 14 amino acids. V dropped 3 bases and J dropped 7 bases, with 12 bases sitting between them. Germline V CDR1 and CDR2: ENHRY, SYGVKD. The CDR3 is CAISDKRWGGELFF. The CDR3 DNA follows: TGTGCCATCAGTGACAAGCGGTGGGGCGGGGAGCTGTTTTTT.

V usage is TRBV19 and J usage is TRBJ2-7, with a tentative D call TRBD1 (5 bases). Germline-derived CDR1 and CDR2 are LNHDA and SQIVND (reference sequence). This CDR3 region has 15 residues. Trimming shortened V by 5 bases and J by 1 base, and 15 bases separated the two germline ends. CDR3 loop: CASSERQLDSYEQYF. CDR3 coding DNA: TGTGCCAGTAGTGAGAGACAGCTAGATTCCTACGAGCAGTACTTC.

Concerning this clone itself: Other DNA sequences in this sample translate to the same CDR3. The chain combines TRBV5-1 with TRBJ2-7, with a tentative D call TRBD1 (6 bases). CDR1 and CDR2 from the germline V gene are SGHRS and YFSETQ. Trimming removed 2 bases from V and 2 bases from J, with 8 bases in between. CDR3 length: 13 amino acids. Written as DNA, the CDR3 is TGCGCCAGCAGCTTACAGGGCGCCTACGAGCAGTACTTC. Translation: CASSLQGAYEQYF.

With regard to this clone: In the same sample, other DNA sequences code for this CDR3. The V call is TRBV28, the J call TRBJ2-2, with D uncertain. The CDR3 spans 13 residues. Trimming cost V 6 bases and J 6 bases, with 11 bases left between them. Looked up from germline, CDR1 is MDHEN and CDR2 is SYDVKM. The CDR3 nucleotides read TGTGCCAGCAGCCCTCCGGGTTCCGGGGAGCTGTTTTTT. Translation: CASSPPGSGELFF.

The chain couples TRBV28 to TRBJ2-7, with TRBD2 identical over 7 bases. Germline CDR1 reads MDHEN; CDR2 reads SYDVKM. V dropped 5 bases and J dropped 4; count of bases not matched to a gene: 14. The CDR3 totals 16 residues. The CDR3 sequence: CASSLVPTGLEYEQYF. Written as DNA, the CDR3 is TGTGCCAGCAGTCTCGTGCCTACCGGACTAGAGTACGAGCAGTACTTC.

As DNA, the CDR3 is TGTGCCAGCAGTGAAGGGACAGGGGGCACAGATACGCAGTATTTT. Protein product: CASSEGTGGTDTQYF. This sequence joins TRBV6-1 and TRBJ2-3; 9 bases agree with TRBD1. J lost 1 base, V lost 1 base, and 0 bases had no gene match. Germline CDR1 and CDR2: MNHNS and SASEGT. There are 15 residues in the CDR3.

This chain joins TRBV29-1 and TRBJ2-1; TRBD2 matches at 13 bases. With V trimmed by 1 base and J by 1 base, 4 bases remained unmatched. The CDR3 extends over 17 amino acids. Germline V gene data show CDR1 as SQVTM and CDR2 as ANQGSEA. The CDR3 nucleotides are TGCAGCGTTGAAGGGGGACTAGCGGGGCTGTCCTACAATGAGCAGTTCTTC. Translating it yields CSVEGGLAGLSYNEQFF.

The CDR3 nucleotides are TGTGCCAGCAGTTACACAACAGGGGCCTACGAGCAGTACTTC. Protein: CASSYTTGAYEQYF. J is TRBJ2-7 and V is TRBV6-5; 7 bases match TRBD1. This CDR3 contains 14 residues. In germline, CDR1 is MNHEY, CDR2 SVGAGI. V lost 2 bases to trimming and J lost 2 bases; unmatched junction nucleotides: 3.